The 13 T cell receptor beta chains listed next were all sequenced from one sample in a study of CD8+CD57+ T cells in acquired aplastic anemia (dated by TCRdb to about 2018). Data came from an Illumina HiSeq 2000. Genomic DNA served as template for TCR beta VDJ combination and CDR3 sequence profiling. TCRdb applied fastp at Q25 and MiXCR to the public reads, then kept only in-frame beta chains. Rows are unified per CDR3 protein, each entry keeping the most common DNA and genes. Across this sample there are a few hundred thousand distinct CDR3 sequences, with roughly 50% seen only once. The top ten hold roughly 21% of the sample. Flow cytometry had shown CD8+CD57+ cell expansion in the patients selected for sequencing. What was sequenced was sorted CD4+, CD8+, or CD8+CD57+ T cells (not recorded which) from PBMCs. Receptors were obtained from a human donor with aplastic anemia.

This clonotype appeared a single time. V gene TRBV6-5 combines with J gene TRBJ1-1; the D is unclear. The CDR3 is 16 amino acids. Germline CDR1 MNHEY, CDR2 SVGAGI. Trimming pared 2 bases from V and 4 bases from J, leaving 17 bases between. The CDR3 DNA reads TGTGCCAGCAGTTACCTCCATACAAATATGGGCACTGAAGCTTTCTTT. Encoded protein: CASSYLHTNMGTEAFF.

Details on this clonotype: The CDR3 does not end in the conserved phenylalanine or tryptophan, so this is likely a read error. No DNA is shown, since the ends of the CDR3 on it are uncertain; the CDR3 is the one TCRdb lists. The rearrangement joins TRBV2 to TRBJ1-5. The CDR3 has 13 residues if both end residues are counted. From germline, CDR1 is SNHLY and CDR2 FYNNEI. The CDR3 is CASSEGEDQPQLL.

The chain couples TRBV28 to TRBJ1-2, with unresolved D. The CDR3 consists of 17 residues. The germline V gene encodes CDR1 MDHEN and CDR2 SYDVKM. The V end was cut by 6 bases, the J end by 2 bases, with 22 bases between. The CDR3 coding sequence is TGTGCCAGCAGCCCCTTCCCCGATTCCATGGGCAACTATGGCTACACCTTC. The encoded protein is CASSPFPDSMGNYGYTF.

There are a few counts of this clonotype. This may come from a read error, since a much larger clone is one base off. This chain connects TRBV5-1 to TRBJ2-5; 9 bases fit TRBD2. The V gene's germline CDR1 is SGHRS and CDR2 YFSETQ. CDR3 length: 14 residues. The CDR3 DNA sequence: TGCGCCAGCAGCGGTGGACTAGCGTCAGAGACCCGGTACTTC. Its protein is CASSGGLASETRYF.

The gene calls are TRBV6-5 and TRBJ2-5; D gene uncertain. This CDR3 is built from 15 residues. Between the trimmed V and J ends, which lost 2 bases and 8 bases, there was a span of 18 bases. Germline CDR1 reads MNHEY; CDR2 reads SVGAGI. The CDR3 is CASSYNRGSGNTQYF. CDR3 coding DNA: TGTGCCAGCAGTTACAACAGAGGCTCTGGAAACACCCAGTACTTC.

This clonotype was detected only a few times. The chain couples TRBV7-2 to TRBJ1-5; the match to TRBD1 covers 9 bases. This CDR3 comprises 13 residues. Unmatched junction bases numbered 6, after V lost 9 bases and J lost 6 bases. Germline V gene sequence: CDR1 SGHTA, CDR2 FQGNSA. CDR3 DNA: TGTGCCAGTAGTGGACAGGGGAGTCAGCCCCAGCATTTT. It translates to CASSGQGSQPQHF.

The rearrangement joins TRBV29-1 to TRBJ1-1; possible D gene TRBD1, 6 bases. The CDR3 runs to 12 residues. The V end lost 6 bases, the J end lost 1 base, and 9 bases lay between the germline ends. Looked up from germline, CDR1 is SQVTM and CDR2 is ANQGSEA. The CDR3 protein is CSVHRANTEAFF. In DNA form, the CDR3 reads TGCAGCGTCCACAGGGCGAACACTGAAGCTTTCTTT. The full variable domain, completed using reference TRBV29-1 and TRBJ1-1, is SAVISQKPSRDICQRGTSLTIQCQVDSQVTMMFWYRQQPGQSLTLIATANQGSEATYESGFVIDKFPISRPNLTFSTLTVSNMSPEDSSIYLCSVHRANTEAFFGQGTRLTVV.

To note about this clonotype: Germline is not matched at one junction end, which may reflect a read error. This sequence joins TRBV6-5 and TRBJ2-2; D gene unclear. The CDR3 consists of 8 residues. Germline CDR1 is MNHEY and CDR2 is SVGAGI. CDR3 protein: CASSETVF. The DNA of the CDR3 is TGTGCCAGCAGTGAAACGGTTTTT.

This clonotype occurred many times. The genes are TRBV27 and TRBJ1-4; no definite D call. Germline lookup yields CDR1 MNHEY and CDR2 SMNVEV (reference sequence). This CDR3 contains 15 residues. Trimming left V 4 bases short and J 10 bases short, with 19 bases between. CDR3 nucleotides: TGTGCCAGCAGTTCAAAATCTAGCCGAGGAGGAAAACTGTTTTTT. Protein sequence: CASSSKSSRGGKLFF.

This clonotype was seen a few times. The CDR3 region is CASSLLRGGSGSGDEQFF. In nucleotides, the CDR3 is TGTGCCAGCAGCTTATTAAGGGGTGGGAGCGGGAGTGGAGATGAGCAGTTCTTC. The genes are TRBV7-3 and TRBJ2-1; TRBD2 matches 8 bases. Germline V gene data show CDR1 as SGHTA and CDR2 as FQGTGA. The CDR3 extends over 18 amino acids. J lost 8 bases, V lost 2 bases, and 17 bases had no gene match.

The gene calls are TRBV30 and TRBJ1-3; 7 bases are a match to TRBD1. This CDR3 is built from 13 residues. V lost 2 bases to trimming and J lost 4 bases; unmatched junction nucleotides: 2. Germline V gives CDR1 GTSNPN, CDR2 SVGIG (reference sequence). The CDR3 here is CAWSTGVGNTIYF. The CDR3 DNA reads TGTGCCTGGAGTACAGGGGTAGGAAACACCATATATTTT. The full variable domain, with the rest looked up from reference TRBV30 and TRBJ1-3, is SQTIHQWPATLVQPVGSPLSLECTVEGTSNPNLYWYRQAAGRGLQLLFYSVGIGQISSEVPQNLSASRPQDRQFILSSKKLLLSDSGFYLCAWSTGVGNTIYFGEGSWLTVV.

This clonotype was recorded many times. CDR3 loop: CASSSRTGYEQYF. DNA for the CDR3: TGTGCCAGCAGCTCGAGGACAGGGTACGAGCAGTACTTC. This rearrangement joins TRBV7-6 to TRBJ2-7; 8 bases fit TRBD1. V gave up 4 bases and J gave up 4 bases; unmatched junction bases: 3. Germline V gives CDR1 SGHVS, CDR2 FNYEAQ. The CDR3 spans 13 residues.

J is TRBJ2-7 and V is TRBV2; a weak D match, TRBD2 (5 bases). With 5 bases removed from V and 3 bases from J, the gap between germline ends came to 20 bases. Germline values: CDR1 SNHLY, CDR2 FYNNEI. The CDR3 loop spans 16 amino acids. The CDR3 loop reads CASSYSGGLGLYEQYF. As DNA, the CDR3 is TGTGCCAGCAGTTACTCCGGAGGCCTAGGGCTCTACGAGCAGTACTTC.